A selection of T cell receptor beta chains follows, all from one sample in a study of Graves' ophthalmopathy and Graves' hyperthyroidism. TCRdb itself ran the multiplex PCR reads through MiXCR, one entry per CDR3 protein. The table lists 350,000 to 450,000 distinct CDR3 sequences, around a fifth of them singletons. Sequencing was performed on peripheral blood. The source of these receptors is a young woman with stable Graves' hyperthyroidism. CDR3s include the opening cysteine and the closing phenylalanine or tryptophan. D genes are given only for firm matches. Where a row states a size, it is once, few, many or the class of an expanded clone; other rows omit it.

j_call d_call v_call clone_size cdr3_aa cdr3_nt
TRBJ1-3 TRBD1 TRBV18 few CASSQYPGTGVGNTIYF TGTGCCAGCTCACAGTACCCCGGGACAGGGGTTGGAAACACCATATATTTT
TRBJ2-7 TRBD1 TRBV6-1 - CASSDGVGTEPYEQYF TGTGCCAGCAGTGATGGCGTCGGGACAGAACCCTACGAGCAGTACTTC
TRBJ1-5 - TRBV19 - CASSRADLPNQPQHF TGTGCCAGTAGTCGAGCGGACCTACCGAATCAGCCCCAGCATTTT
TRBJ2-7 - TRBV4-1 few CASSQDALTGNYEQYF TGCGCCAGCAGCCAAGATGCCCTAACAGGGAACTACGAGCAGTACTTC
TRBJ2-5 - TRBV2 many CASSEGVGFETQYF TGTGCCAGCAGTGAGGGGGTGGGTTTTGAGACCCAGTACTTC
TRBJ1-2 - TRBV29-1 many CSVAHSANYGYTF TGCAGCGTTGCCCACTCAGCTAACTATGGCTACACCTTC
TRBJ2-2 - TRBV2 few CASSVQNTGELFF TGTGCCAGCAGTGTCCAGAACACCGGGGAGCTGTTTTTT
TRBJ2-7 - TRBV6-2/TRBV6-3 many CASSYQRQLNYEQYF TGTGCCAGCAGTTACCAGCGGCAACTGAACTACGAGCAGTACTTC
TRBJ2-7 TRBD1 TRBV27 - CASSSQGDYEQYF TGTGCCAGCAGTTCCCAGGGGGACTACGAGCAGTACTTC
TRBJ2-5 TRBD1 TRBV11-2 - CASSSGTVKPETQYF TGTGCCAGCAGCTCCGGGACAGTAAAACCAGAGACCCAGTACTTC
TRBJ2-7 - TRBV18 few CASSPTGYSYEQYF TGTGCCAGCTCCCCCACTGGGTATTCCTACGAGCAGTACTTC
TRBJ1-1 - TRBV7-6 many CASTDSGTEAFF TGTGCCAGCACGGATAGTGGCACTGAAGCTTTCTTT
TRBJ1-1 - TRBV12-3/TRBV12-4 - CASSFDYSQGSTEAFF TGTGCCAGCAGTTTCGACTATTCGCAGGGAAGCACTGAAGCTTTCTTT
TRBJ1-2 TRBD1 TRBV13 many CASTLGPGQGADYGYTF TGTGCCAGCACGCTAGGCCCGGGGCAGGGGGCCGACTATGGCTACACCTTC
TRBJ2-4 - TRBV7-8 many CASSLEIRNIQYF TGTGCCAGCAGCTTAGAAATCCGGAACATTCAGTACTTC
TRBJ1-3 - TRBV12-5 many CASAPLGDSGNTIYF TGTGCTAGTGCCCCCCTGGGAGATTCTGGAAACACCATATATTTT
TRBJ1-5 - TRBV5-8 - CASSFLRGVEQPQHF TGTGCCAGCAGCTTTCTCAGGGGAGTGGAGCAGCCCCAGCATTTT
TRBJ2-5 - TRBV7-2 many CASSPTLETQYF TGTGCCAGCAGCCCTACCTTAGAGACCCAGTACTTC
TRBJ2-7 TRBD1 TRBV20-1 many CSARGGQVYEQYF TGCAGTGCTAGAGGGGGACAGGTCTACGAGCAGTACTTC
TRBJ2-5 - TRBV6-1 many CASSIRTQQYF TGTGCCAGCAGTATTCGGACTCAGCAGTACTTC
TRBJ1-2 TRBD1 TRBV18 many CASSPLRDRDNYGYTF TGTGCCAGCTCACCACTCCGGGACAGGGATAACTATGGCTACACCTTC
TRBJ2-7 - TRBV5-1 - CASSSEILIGDSYEQYF TGCGCCAGCAGCTCTGAAATCCTAATAGGGGACTCCTACGAGCAGTACTTC